The 32 T cell receptor beta chains listed next were all sequenced from one sample in a study of blood T cell repertoires in COVID-19. Using immunoSEQ multiplex PCR, the repertoire was profiled, and TCRdb retains in-frame clones only, with some absent. The profile shows fewer than 250,000 clones, about 94% of them singletons. Sequenced material: peripheral blood. The receptor source for this set is a man aged 55 to 70 with COVID-19, enrolled during active disease.

The J gene is TRBJ2-7, the V gene TRBV2, with D possibly being TRBD2 (5 bases). This CDR3 has 14 residues. The V gene lost 4 bases and the J gene lost 3 bases, with 13 bases spanning the gap. Germline CDR1 SNHLY, CDR2 FYNNEI. The DNA for the CDR3 is TGTGCCAGCAGTGGGCCCCCGAGGGACTACGAGCAGTACTTC. Translated, it gives CASSGPPRDYEQYF.

The chain combines TRBV11-1 with TRBJ2-1; 12 bases match TRBD2. CDR3 size: 16 residues. Germline CDR1 is SGHAT and CDR2 is FQDESV (reference sequence). The trim removed 4 bases at V and 9 bases at J, leaving 10 bases unmatched. In nucleotides, the CDR3 is TGTGCCAGCAGCTCCACGACTAGCGGGAGCCTTGGTGAGCAGTTCTTC. It translates to CASSSTTSGSLGEQFF.

The chain recombines TRBV5-1 with TRBJ2-3; TRBD2 matches at 8 bases. The CDR3 extends over 17 amino acids. Germline V gene sequence: CDR1 SGHRS, CDR2 YFSETQ. The V and J ends lost 5 bases and 0 bases, in that order; junction bases with no gene match: 11. The CDR3 bases are TGCGCCAGCAGGCTCCGGGGGGGAGCGACTAGCACAGATACGCAGTATTTT. Translation: CASRLRGGATSTDTQYF.

The chain combines TRBV7-3 with TRBJ1-2; 7 positions match TRBD1. Germline CDR1 is SGHTA and CDR2 is FQGTGA. The CDR3 has 15 amino acids. V lost 5 bases and J lost 0; bases outside the gene matches: 6. In nucleotides, the CDR3 is TGTGCCAGCAGCCCCGTTGACAGGGCTAACTATGGCTACACCTTC. It is translated as CASSPVDRANYGYTF. The variable domain in full, completed from reference TRBV7-3 and TRBJ1-2, reads GAGVSQTPSNKVTEKGKYVELRCDPISGHTALYWYRQSLGQGPEFLIYFQGTGAADDSGLPNDRFFAVRPEGSVSTLKIQRTERGDSAVYLCASSPVDRANYGYTFGSGTRLTVV.

CDR3 nucleotide sequence: TGTGCCAGCAGTGAGGACAGTTACATGAACACTGAAGCTTTCTTT. This sequence encodes CASSEDSYMNTEAFF. The rearrangement joins TRBV27 to TRBJ1-1, with a possible D match to TRBD1 (6 bases). Germline V gene data show CDR1 as MNHEY and CDR2 as SMNVEV (reference sequence). This CDR3 comprises 15 residues. Deletions cut 5 bases from V and 0 bases from J, with 13 bases between.

V is TRBV19 and J is TRBJ2-3, with TRBD2 matching 9 bases. The V gene's germline CDR1 is LNHDA and CDR2 SQIVND (reference sequence). This CDR3 comprises 16 residues. Trimming cost V 5 bases and J 4 bases; bases outside gene matches: 10. CDR3 bases: TGTGCCAGTAGTCCACCGACTAGCGGAAAATCAGATACGCAGTATTTT. This encodes CASSPPTSGKSDTQYF.

The genes are TRBV5-1 and TRBJ1-2, with a tentative D call TRBD1 (6 bases). There are 13 residues in the CDR3. V was pared by 4 bases and J by 4 bases, with 11 bases between. The V gene's germline CDR1 is SGHRS and CDR2 YFSETQ. As DNA, the CDR3 is TGCGCCAGCAGCCGGGGGGCCATCTATGGCTACACCTTC. Translating it yields CASSRGAIYGYTF.

The chain carries TRBV6-5 and TRBJ2-7; 9 nucleotides line up with TRBD1. Per germline, CDR1 MNHEY and CDR2 SVGAGI. This CDR3 is built from 14 residues. V was pared by 2 bases and J by 2 bases, with 1 base of the junction left unmatched. The CDR3 sequence: CASSYGTGPYEQYF. The DNA of the CDR3 is TGTGCCAGCAGTTACGGGACAGGGCCCTACGAGCAGTACTTC.

This chain links TRBV5-8 with TRBJ1-6, with 8 nucleotides matching TRBD1. This CDR3 comprises 14 residues. V was pared by 3 bases and J by 6 bases, with 2 bases of the junction left unmatched. Germline V gene data show CDR1 as SGHTS and CDR2 as YDEGEE. The CDR3 region is CASSYDRGNSPLHF. The CDR3 DNA reads as TGTGCCAGCAGCTACGACAGGGGTAATTCACCCCTCCACTTT.

V and J are TRBV10-2 and TRBJ1-2; TRBD1 matches 8 bases. The V gene's germline CDR1 is WSHSY and CDR2 SAAADI. The CDR3 covers 15 residues. V trimming: 0 bases; J trimming: 0 bases; junction bases outside the gene matches: 0. The CDR3 region is CASSESTGANYGYTF. DNA for the CDR3: TGCGCCAGCAGTGAGTCGACAGGGGCTAACTATGGCTACACCTTC.

The chain uses TRBV5-1 and TRBJ1-6, with a possible D match to TRBD1 (6 bases). V gave up 0 bases and J gave up 7 bases, with 20 bases separating them. Per the germline V gene, CDR1 is SGHRS and CDR2 is YFSETQ. The CDR3 loop spans 18 amino acids. CDR3 region: CASSLAVPEQGENSPLHF. As DNA, the CDR3 is TGCGCCAGCAGCTTGGCCGTCCCGGAACAGGGTGAGAATTCACCCCTCCACTTT.

This rearrangement joins TRBV7-6 to TRBJ1-2, with D unresolved. Germline CDR1 and CDR2: SGHVS and FNYEAQ. Trimming stripped 5 bases from V and 1 base from J, with 2 bases between. The CDR3 spans 11 residues. The CDR3 nucleotides read TGTGCCAGCAGCCTTAACTATGGCTACACCTTC. It encodes CASSLNYGYTF.

J is TRBJ2-6 and V is TRBV21-1; whether TRBD1, the table's D call, matches the DNA was not checked. TRBV21-1 is classified as a pseudogene. The CDR3 is made up of 19 amino acids. Written as DNA, the CDR3 is TGTGCCAGCAGCAAACCCGATTCCCGGGACAGGGCTGGGGCCAACGTCCTGACTTTC. The encoded protein is CASSKPDSRDRAGANVLTF.

This chain joins TRBV5-3 and TRBJ1-1; no firm D call. TRBV5-3 counts as an open reading frame of uncertain function. V dropped 0 bases and J dropped 0 bases, with 15 bases sitting between them. CDR3 length: 17 amino acids. The CDR3 is CARSLERSEPMNTEAFF. The CDR3, as DNA: TGTGCCAGAAGCTTGGAAAGGAGTGAGCCTATGAACACTGAAGCTTTCTTT.

This chain links TRBV9 with TRBJ2-3, with 7 bases matching TRBD1. Trimming removed 3 bases from V and 5 bases from J; junction bases left unmatched: 9. The CDR3 sequence is 15 residues long. Germline CDR1 is SGDLS and CDR2 is YYNGEE. CDR3 residues: CASSGQGVVGDTQYF. The DNA of the CDR3 is TGTGCCAGCAGCGGTCAGGGGGTGGTTGGAGATACGCAGTATTTT.

The chain carries TRBV4-3 and TRBJ2-3, with TRBD2 identical over 10 bases. The CDR3 has 17 amino acids. The trim removed 0 bases at V and 6 bases at J, leaving 9 bases unmatched. The germline CDR1 and CDR2 sequences are LGHNA and YSLEER. The CDR3 coding sequence is TGCGCCAGCAGCCAAGATAAAGCGGGAGGGCTGGCGGATACGCAGTATTTT. Protein sequence: CASSQDKAGGLADTQYF.

This sequence joins TRBV5-1 and TRBJ2-1; 7 positions match TRBD2. Germline V gene data show CDR1 as SGHRS and CDR2 as YFSETQ. V shed 8 bases, J shed 8 bases, and the junction held 4 bases outside the gene matches. The length of the CDR3 is 11 residues. CDR3 nucleotide sequence: TGCGCCAGGGGAGGGCGGGATGAGCAGTTCTTC. Protein product: CARGGRDEQFF.

V and J are TRBV30 and TRBJ2-1, with D tentatively TRBD2 (6 bases). CDR1 is GTSNPN and CDR2 is SVGIG in the germline V gene (reference sequence). There are 14 residues in the CDR3. Deletions cut 4 bases from V and 8 bases from J, with 18 bases between. CDR3 amino acids: CAWTAGRVGDEQFF. CDR3 coding DNA: TGTGCCTGGACGGCGGGGCGGGTAGGCGATGAGCAGTTCTTC.

Here the CDR3 reads CASSLQGVDTEAFF. The CDR3 nucleotides read TGTGCCAGCTCACTACAGGGGGTTGACACTGAAGCTTTCTTT. This chain links TRBV18 with TRBJ1-1; 8 nucleotides agree with TRBD1. The CDR3 is 14 amino acids. From germline, CDR1 is KGHSH and CDR2 LQKENI. The V gene end was trimmed by 4 bases and the J gene end by 3 bases; junction bases not matched to a gene: 4.

The chain's CDR3 is CASSFQAQSGRALYEQYF. CDR3 nucleotides: TGTGCCAGCAGTTTCCAAGCCCAGAGCGGGAGGGCCCTCTACGAGCAGTACTTC. The chain has TRBV28 and TRBJ2-7, with 10 bases matching TRBD2. The J segment lost 3 bases and the V segment lost 3 bases, leaving 14 bases of the junction unmatched. The CDR3 is made up of 18 amino acids. Per the germline V gene, CDR1 is MDHEN and CDR2 is SYDVKM.

This clone was found once. V usage is TRBV19 and J usage is TRBJ1-3, with 9 bases matching TRBD1. The CDR3 has 13 residues. V gave up 9 bases and J gave up 2 bases; unmatched junction bases: 2. Germline V gene data show CDR1 as LNHDA and CDR2 as SQIVND (reference sequence). CDR3 amino acids: CASRQGAGNTIYF. DNA of the CDR3: TGTGCCAGCAGACAGGGGGCTGGAAACACCATATATTTT.

V and J are TRBV3-1 (or the pseudogene TRBV3-2) and TRBJ2-7, with TRBD2 identical over 11 bases. Germline values: CDR1 LGHDT, CDR2 YNNKEL (reference sequence). The CDR3 length is 15 residues. Trimming took 4 bases from V and 4 from J; bases not matched to a gene: 6. The CDR3 sequence is CASSRLAGGRYEQYF. As DNA, the CDR3 is TGTGCCAGCAGCCGGCTAGCGGGAGGTCGGTACGAGCAGTACTTC.

V is TRBV6-5 and J is TRBJ2-7; 11 bases align to TRBD1. This CDR3 region has 14 residues. Looked up from germline, CDR1 is MNHEY and CDR2 is SVGAGI. V gave up 8 bases and J gave up 10 bases; unmatched junction bases: 13. This chain's CDR3 is CASAYTGQGAHQYF. CDR3 nucleotides: TGTGCCAGCGCTTATACCGGACAGGGGGCCCACCAGTACTTC.

This chain joins TRBV11-1 and TRBJ2-3, with D tentatively TRBD1 (5 bases). Germline assignment: CDR1 SGHAT and CDR2 FQDESV (reference sequence). This CDR3 is built from 15 residues. Deletions cut 3 bases from V and 2 bases from J, with 12 bases between. The CDR3 protein is CASSFLTELTDTQYF. Written as DNA, the CDR3 is TGTGCCAGCAGCTTTCTGACAGAACTCACAGATACGCAGTATTTT. The variable domain in full, with the rest retrieved from reference TRBV11-1 and TRBJ2-3, is EAEVAQSPRYKITEKSQAVAFWCDPISGHATLYWYRQILGQGPELLVQFQDESVVDDSQLPKDRFSAERLKGVDSTLKIQPAELGDSAMYLCASSFLTELTDTQYFGPGTRLTVL.

The chain combines TRBV5-1 with TRBJ2-7; 8 bases are shared with TRBD1. In germline, CDR1 is SGHRS, CDR2 YFSETQ. Unmatched junction bases numbered 17, after V lost 4 bases and J lost 5 bases. The CDR3 consists of 17 residues. The CDR3 nucleotides read TGCGCCAGCAGCGACGCCCTCAGGGGGCGCTTAGTCCACGAGCAGTACTTC. Encoded protein: CASSDALRGRLVHEQYF. The full variable domain, with the rest looked up from reference TRBV5-1 and TRBJ2-7, is KAGVTQTPRYLIKTRGQQVTLSCSPISGHRSVSWYQQTPGQGLQFLFEYFSETQRNKGNFPGRFSGRQFSNSRSEMNVSTLELGDSALYLCASSDALRGRLVHEQYFGPGTRLTVT.

J is TRBJ1-1 and V is TRBV18, with unresolved D. The CDR3 totals 11 residues. The germline V gene encodes CDR1 KGHSH and CDR2 LQKENI. V gave up 6 bases and J gave up 6 bases, with 8 bases separating them. Here the CDR3 DNA reads TGTGCCAGCTCCCGGGAGGCTGAAGCTTTCTTT. Amino acid sequence: CASSREAEAFF.

This clone was observed a single time. The chain couples TRBV5-5 to TRBJ2-1, with 14 bases identical to TRBD2. J gave up 9 bases and V 4 bases, and 15 bases lay outside the gene matches. From germline, CDR1 is SGHKS and CDR2 YYEKEE (reference sequence). CDR3 length equals 18 residues. The CDR3 loop is CASSVGTSGSGVRGEQFF. The CDR3 nucleotides read TGTGCCAGCAGCGTGGGGACTAGCGGGAGTGGAGTTAGAGGTGAGCAGTTCTTC.

V is TRBV5-4 and J is TRBJ2-5; TRBD1 matches 9 bases. The ends lost 0 bases at V and 4 bases at J; junction bases unmatched: 4. The CDR3 has 15 amino acids. CDR1 and CDR2 (germline): SGHNT, YYREEE (reference sequence). DNA for the CDR3: TGTGCCAGCAGCTTGGTGGGACAGGGAGGAGAGACCCAGTACTTC. Its protein is CASSLVGQGGETQYF.

This rearrangement joins TRBV5-1 to TRBJ1-1, with no clear D. The length of the CDR3 is 15 residues. Trimming removed 3 bases at V and 1 base at J, with 13 bases between. Germline lookup yields CDR1 SGHRS and CDR2 YFSETQ. The CDR3 loop reads CASSSPRAGNTEAFF. The CDR3 DNA follows: TGCGCCAGCAGCTCACCGAGGGCGGGGAACACTGAAGCTTTCTTT.

The chain carries TRBV3-1 (or the pseudogene TRBV3-2) and TRBJ2-1; a possible D gene is TRBD2 (5 bases). The CDR3 has 14 amino acids. Per germline, CDR1 LGHDT and CDR2 YNNKEL (reference sequence). The V end lost 5 bases, the J end lost 7 bases, and 15 bases lay between the germline ends. The CDR3 region is CASSALRGSNEQFF. The DNA for the CDR3 is TGTGCCAGCAGCGCCCTCCGGGGATCAAATGAGCAGTTCTTC.

This chain joins TRBV5-1 and TRBJ1-6; TRBD1 matches at 10 bases. J lost 10 bases, V lost 4 bases, and 8 bases had no gene match. Germline-derived CDR1 and CDR2 are SGHRS and YFSETQ. The CDR3 is 15 residues long. CDR3 sequence reads: CASSPWTGGDSPLHF. CDR3 nucleotides: TGCGCCAGCAGCCCTTGGACAGGGGGGGACTCACCCCTCCACTTT.

This clone showed up just once. V and J are TRBV6-4 and TRBJ2-3, with TRBD2 matching over 9 bases. Trimming at V came to 2 bases and at J to 1 base, leaving 1 base not matched to a gene. CDR1 is MRHNA and CDR2 is SNTAGT in the germline V gene. The CDR3 length is 15 residues. The CDR3, as DNA: TGTGCCAGCAGTGACCGGACTAGCGGCACAGATACGCAGTATTTT. Its translation is CASSDRTSGTDTQYF.